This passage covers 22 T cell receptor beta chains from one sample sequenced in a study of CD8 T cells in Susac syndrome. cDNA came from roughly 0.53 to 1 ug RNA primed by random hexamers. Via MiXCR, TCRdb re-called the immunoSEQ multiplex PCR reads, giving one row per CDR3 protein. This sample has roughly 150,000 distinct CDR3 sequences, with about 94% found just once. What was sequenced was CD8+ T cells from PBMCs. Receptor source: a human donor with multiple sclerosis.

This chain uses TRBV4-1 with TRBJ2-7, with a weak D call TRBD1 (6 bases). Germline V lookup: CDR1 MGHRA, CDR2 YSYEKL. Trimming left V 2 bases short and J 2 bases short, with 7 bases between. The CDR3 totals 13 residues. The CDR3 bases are TGCGCCAGCAGCCAACGGGACACCTACGAGCAGTACTTC. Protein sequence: CASSQRDTYEQYF.

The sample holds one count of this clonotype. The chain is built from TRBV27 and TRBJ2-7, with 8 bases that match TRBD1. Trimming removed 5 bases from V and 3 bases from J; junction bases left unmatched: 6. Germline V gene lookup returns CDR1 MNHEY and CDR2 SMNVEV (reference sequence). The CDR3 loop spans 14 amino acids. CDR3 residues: CASSPDRVGYEQYF. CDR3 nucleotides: TGTGCCAGCAGTCCGGACAGGGTAGGCTACGAGCAGTACTTC.

Here the CDR3 DNA reads TGTGCCACCAGCAGACTTCTTGGCAGGGGCAACGAGCAGTACTTC. Translation gives CATSRLLGRGNEQYF. This chain connects TRBV15 to TRBJ2-7, with a possible D match to TRBD1 (6 bases). Germline V gives CDR1 LNHNV, CDR2 YYDKDF (reference sequence). Trimming removed 2 bases at V and 5 bases at J, with 16 bases between. This CDR3 is 15 amino acids long.

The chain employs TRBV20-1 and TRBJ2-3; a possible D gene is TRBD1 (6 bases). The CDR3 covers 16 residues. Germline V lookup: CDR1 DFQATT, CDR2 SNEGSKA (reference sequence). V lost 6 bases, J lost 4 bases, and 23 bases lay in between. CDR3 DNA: TGCAGTGCCGTTGATACTACAGGGATGGGCCCAGATACGCAGTATTTT. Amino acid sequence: CSAVDTTGMGPDTQYF.

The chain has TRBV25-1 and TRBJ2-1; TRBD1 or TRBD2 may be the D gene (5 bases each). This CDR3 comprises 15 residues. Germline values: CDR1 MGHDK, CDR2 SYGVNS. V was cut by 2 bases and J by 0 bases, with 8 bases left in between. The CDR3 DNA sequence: TGTGCCAGCAGTGAAGGGGACCTCTCCTACAATGAGCAGTTCTTC. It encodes CASSEGDLSYNEQFF.

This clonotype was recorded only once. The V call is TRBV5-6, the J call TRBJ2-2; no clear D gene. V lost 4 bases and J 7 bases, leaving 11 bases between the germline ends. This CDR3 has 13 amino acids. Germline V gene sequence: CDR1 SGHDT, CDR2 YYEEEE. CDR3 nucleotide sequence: TGTGCCAGCAGCCAAGGGATTCACGGGGAGCTGTTTTTT. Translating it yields CASSQGIHGELFF.

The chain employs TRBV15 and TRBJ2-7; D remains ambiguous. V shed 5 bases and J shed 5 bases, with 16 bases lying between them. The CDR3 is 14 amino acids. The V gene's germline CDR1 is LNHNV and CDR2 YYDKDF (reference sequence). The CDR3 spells CATSPEEIVNEQYF. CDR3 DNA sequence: TGTGCCACCAGCCCCGAGGAGATTGTCAACGAGCAGTACTTC.

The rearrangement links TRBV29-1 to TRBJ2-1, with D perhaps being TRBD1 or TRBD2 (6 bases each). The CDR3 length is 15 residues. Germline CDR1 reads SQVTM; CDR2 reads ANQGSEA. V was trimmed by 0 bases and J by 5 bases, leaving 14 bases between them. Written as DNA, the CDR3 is TGCAGCGTTGAAGACGGAGGGGGTCCACACAATGAGCAGTTCTTC. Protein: CSVEDGGGPHNEQFF.

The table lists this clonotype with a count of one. The CDR3 spells CASTYMGRTQYF. Here the CDR3 DNA reads TGCGCCAGCACTTATATGGGGAGAACCCAGTACTTC. The rearrangement links TRBV23-1 to TRBJ2-5, with D possibly TRBD2 on 5 matching bases. TRBV23-1 is marked as an open reading frame, function uncertain. The CDR3 consists of 12 residues. The V end lost 7 bases, the J end lost 8 bases, and 14 bases lay between the germline ends.

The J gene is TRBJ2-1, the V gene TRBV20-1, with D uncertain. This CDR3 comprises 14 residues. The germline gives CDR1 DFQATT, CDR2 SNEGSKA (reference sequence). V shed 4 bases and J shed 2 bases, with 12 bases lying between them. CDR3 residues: CSANVGRTYNEQFF. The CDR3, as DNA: TGCAGTGCTAATGTAGGACGGACCTACAATGAGCAGTTCTTC.

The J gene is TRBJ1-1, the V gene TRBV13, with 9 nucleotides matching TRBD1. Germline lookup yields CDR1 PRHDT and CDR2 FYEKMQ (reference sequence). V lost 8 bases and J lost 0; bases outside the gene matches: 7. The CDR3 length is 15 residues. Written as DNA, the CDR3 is TGTGCCAGCCGAAACACAGGGGGCATGAACACTGAAGCTTTCTTT. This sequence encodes CASRNTGGMNTEAFF.

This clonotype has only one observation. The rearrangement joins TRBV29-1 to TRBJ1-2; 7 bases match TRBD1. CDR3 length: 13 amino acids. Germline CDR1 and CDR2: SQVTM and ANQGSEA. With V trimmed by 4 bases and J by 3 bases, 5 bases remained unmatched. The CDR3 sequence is CSVAHRGDYGYTF. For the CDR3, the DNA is TGCAGCGTTGCCCACAGGGGCGACTATGGCTACACCTTC.

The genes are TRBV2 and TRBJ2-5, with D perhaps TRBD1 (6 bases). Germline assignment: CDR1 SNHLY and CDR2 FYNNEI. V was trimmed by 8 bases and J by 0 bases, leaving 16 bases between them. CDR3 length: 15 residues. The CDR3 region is CASPQGRRYQETQYF. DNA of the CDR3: TGTGCCAGCCCACAGGGTCGAAGGTACCAAGAGACCCAGTACTTC.

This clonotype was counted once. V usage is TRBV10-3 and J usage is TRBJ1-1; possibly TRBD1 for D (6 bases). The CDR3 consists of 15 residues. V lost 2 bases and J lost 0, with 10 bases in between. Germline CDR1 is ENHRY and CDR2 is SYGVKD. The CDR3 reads CAISEPGEMNTEAFF. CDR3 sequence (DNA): TGTGCCATCAGTGAGCCAGGGGAGATGAACACTGAAGCTTTCTTT.

CDR3 region: CASSQGQGLSHEQFF. The DNA of the CDR3 is TGTGCCAGCAGCCAAGGACAGGGTTTAAGCCATGAGCAGTTCTTC. The rearrangement links TRBV3-1 to TRBJ2-1; 7 positions match TRBD1. V shed 1 base and J 8 bases; nucleotides not matched to a gene: 8. The CDR3 consists of 15 residues. Germline CDR1 and CDR2: LGHDT and YNNKEL (reference sequence).

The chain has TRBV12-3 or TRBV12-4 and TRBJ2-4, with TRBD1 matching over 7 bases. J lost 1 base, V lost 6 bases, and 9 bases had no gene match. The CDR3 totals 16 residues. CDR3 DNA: TGTGCCAGCAGCACTAACAGGGGCTGGGCCAAAAACATTCAGTACTTC. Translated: CASSTNRGWAKNIQYF.

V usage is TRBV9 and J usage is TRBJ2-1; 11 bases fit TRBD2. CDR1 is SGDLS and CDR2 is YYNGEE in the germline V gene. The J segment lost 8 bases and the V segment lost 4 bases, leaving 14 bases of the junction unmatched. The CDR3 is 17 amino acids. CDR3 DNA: TGTGCCAGCAGCAATCCGGGACTAGCGGCCCCGACCGATGAGCAGTTCTTC. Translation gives CASSNPGLAAPTDEQFF. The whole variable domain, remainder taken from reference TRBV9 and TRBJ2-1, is DSGVTQTPKHLITATGQRVTLRCSPRSGDLSVYWYQQSLDQGLQFLIQYYNGEERAKGNILERFSAQQFPDLHSELNLSSLELGDSALYFCASSNPGLAAPTDEQFFGPGTRLTVL.

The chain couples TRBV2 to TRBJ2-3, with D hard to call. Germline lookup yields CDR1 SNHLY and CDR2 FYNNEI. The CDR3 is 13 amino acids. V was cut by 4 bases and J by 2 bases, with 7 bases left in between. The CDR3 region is CASSGAATDTQYF. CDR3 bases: TGTGCCAGCAGTGGGGCGGCCACAGATACGCAGTATTTT.

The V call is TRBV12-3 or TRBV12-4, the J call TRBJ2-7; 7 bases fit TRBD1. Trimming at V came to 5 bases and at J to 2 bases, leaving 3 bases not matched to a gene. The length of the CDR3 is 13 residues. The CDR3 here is CASSPGQTYEQYF. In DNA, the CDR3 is TGTGCCAGCAGTCCGGGACAGACCTACGAGCAGTACTTC.

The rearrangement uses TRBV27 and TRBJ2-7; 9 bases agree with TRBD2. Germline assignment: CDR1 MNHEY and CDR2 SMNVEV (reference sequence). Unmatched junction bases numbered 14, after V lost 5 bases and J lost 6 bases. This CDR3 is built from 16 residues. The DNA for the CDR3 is TGTGCCAGCAGTCCGCCGGCGGGGGGGTCTTACTTCGAGCAGTACTTC. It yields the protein CASSPPAGGSYFEQYF.

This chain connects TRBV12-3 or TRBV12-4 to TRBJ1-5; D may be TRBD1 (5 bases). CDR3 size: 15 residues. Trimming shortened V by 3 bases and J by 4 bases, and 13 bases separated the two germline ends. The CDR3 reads CASSFVQGRNQPQHF. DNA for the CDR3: TGTGCCAGCAGTTTCGTGCAGGGTCGGAATCAGCCCCAGCATTTT.

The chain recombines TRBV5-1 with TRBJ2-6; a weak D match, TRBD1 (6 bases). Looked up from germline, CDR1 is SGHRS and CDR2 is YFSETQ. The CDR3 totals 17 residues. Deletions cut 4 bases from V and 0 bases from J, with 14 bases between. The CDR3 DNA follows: TGCGCCAGCAGCCTGACTACGGGACACTCTGGGGCCAACGTCCTGACTTTC. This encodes CASSLTTGHSGANVLTF. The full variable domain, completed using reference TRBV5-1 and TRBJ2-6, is KAGVTQTPRYLIKTRGQQVTLSCSPISGHRSVSWYQQTPGQGLQFLFEYFSETQRNKGNFPGRFSGRQFSNSRSEMNVSTLELGDSALYLCASSLTTGHSGANVLTFGAGSRLTVL.